This is a list of T cell receptor beta chains from one sample in a study of blood T cells in healthy people across ages. TCRdb ran MiXCR on the 5' RACE reads and lists one entry per CDR3 protein. This table holds almost 300,000 distinct CDR3 sequences, roughly 26% found once. The sample taken for sequencing was blood. The receptors were sampled from a woman aged 65 to 85 in good health. CDR3s include the opening cysteine and the closing phenylalanine or tryptophan. A D gene is named only where the DNA matches it firmly. The size field is filled for only some rows; it gives once, few, many or a size class.

J gene: TRBJ2-5; clone size: few; D gene: -; V gene: TRBV5-1; CDR3 DNA: TGCGCCAGCAGCCCATACACGGAAGAGACCCAGTACTTC; CDR3 protein: CASSPYTEETQYF
J gene: TRBJ2-2; clone size: few; D gene: -; V gene: TRBV11-2; CDR3 DNA: TGTGCCAGCAGCCACTTAAACACCGGGGAGCTGTTTTTT; CDR3 protein: CASSHLNTGELFF
J gene: TRBJ1-1; clone size: -; D gene: TRBD1; V gene: TRBV28; CDR3 DNA: TGTGCCACCAATACAGACAGGGTTGCTTTCTTT; CDR3 protein: CATNTDRVAFF
J gene: TRBJ2-5; clone size: -; D gene: -; V gene: TRBV3-1; CDR3 DNA: TGTGCCAGCAGCCTAGAGTCAGGGGAGGAGTACTTC; CDR3 protein: CASSLESGEEYF
J gene: TRBJ1-1; clone size: -; D gene: -; V gene: TRBV6-5; CDR3 DNA: TGTGCCAGCAGTTACTCCAGGGCAGGCAAGAACACTGAAGCTTTCTTT; CDR3 protein: CASSYSRAGKNTEAFF
J gene: TRBJ1-2; clone size: -; D gene: TRBD1; V gene: TRBV27; CDR3 DNA: TGTGCCAGCAGTCAAGCATGGACAGGGGGCTCCGGCTACACCTTC; CDR3 protein: CASSQAWTGGSGYTF
J gene: TRBJ2-1; clone size: few; D gene: -; V gene: TRBV5-1; CDR3 DNA: TGCGCCAGCAGCGCTAAGTCTAGCGACTCTTCCCTCAATGAGCAGTTCTTC; CDR3 protein: CASSAKSSDSSLNEQFF
J gene: TRBJ2-5; clone size: -; D gene: -; V gene: TRBV3-1; CDR3 DNA: TGTGCCAGCAGCCATTGGGAGACCCAGTACTTC; CDR3 protein: CASSHWETQYF
J gene: TRBJ2-1; clone size: -; D gene: -; V gene: TRBV20-1; CDR3 DNA: TGCAGTGCTAGGATCAGGGAGAGTGAGCAGTTCTTC; CDR3 protein: CSARIRESEQFF
J gene: TRBJ2-6; clone size: -; D gene: -; V gene: TRBV28; CDR3 DNA: TGTGCCAGCAGTCCGCGAGGGGCAGGGACCTTATCTGGGGCCAACGTCCTGACTTTC; CDR3 protein: CASSPRGAGTLSGANVLTF
J gene: TRBJ1-6; clone size: -; D gene: TRBD1; V gene: TRBV28; CDR3 DNA: TGTGCCAGCAGTCAGGGACAGGGGGCTTCACCCCTCCACTTT; CDR3 protein: CASSQGQGASPLHF